This T cell receptor beta chain was identified during a study of OX40 agonist ivuxolimab in advanced cancers. Study-wide background: Treatment of patients was with ivuxolimab, an agonistic anti-OX40 (CD134) antibody.

The CDR3 covers 18 residues. V lost 0 bases and J lost 0, with 18 bases in between. The germline CDR1 and CDR2 sequences are LNHNV and YYDKDF (reference sequence). Profiled with immunoSEQ multiplex PCR; TCRdb holds only in-frame clones, not every one. The data contain 30,000 or so clones, 84% of them singletons. The source was CD4+ or CD8+ T cells sorted from blood, collected in a trial of the OX40 agonist ivuxolimab. V gene TRBV15 combines with J gene TRBJ2-7; D might be TRBD2 (5 bases). The sequence was obtained from an adult with an advanced solid tumor such as melanoma, head and neck, liver or kidney cancer. The CDR3 here is CATSRELLRTGSSYEQYF. The CDR3 region has the DNA TGTGCCACCAGCAGAGAGCTATTACGGACGGGAAGCTCCTACGAGCAGTACTTC.